What follows is one TCR beta chain and its context. The source of the sample is a study of shared clonotypes between healthy human individuals. V trimming: 0 bases; J trimming: 3 bases; junction bases outside the gene matches: 2. This CDR3 has 15 residues. Germline values: CDR1 ENHRY, CDR2 SYGVKD. This table comes from immunoSEQ multiplex PCR, and its TCRdb copy is limited to in-frame clones, with some not included. Of more than 550,000 clones listed, about nine tenths are singletons. This clonotype originated in a young man in good health. Some clones in this sample may be carry-over from other donors' samples. V usage is TRBV10-3 and J usage is TRBJ2-1; TRBD1 aligns across 7 bases. The sample comprised memory CD8+ T cells from PBMCs. The sample's subset: CD45RO+ cells pooled with CCR7-negative TemRA cells. CDR3 coding DNA: TGTGCCATCAGTGAGTCCCGGACAGGCTACAATGAGCAGTTCTTC. Translating it yields CAISESRTGYNEQFF.